A selection of T cell receptor beta chains follows, all from one sample in a study of T cell responses to AZD1222 COVID-19 vaccine. The table came from immunoSEQ multiplex PCR; TCRdb's copy has only in-frame clones and leaves some out. The data contain 95,000 to 150,000 clones, 85% to 95% of them singletons. The source material was peripheral blood, sampled 28 days after the second AZD1222 dose. The source of these receptors is an adult who received the AZD1222 COVID-19 vaccine. The CDR3 runs from the conserved cysteine through the conserved F or W. The D gene is left open where the match is weak.

D gene,J gene,V gene,CDR3 protein,CDR3 DNA
.,TRBJ1-2,TRBV9,CASSVDAGATGYGYTF,TGTGCCAGCAGCGTAGATGCAGGGGCGACCGGCTATGGCTACACCTTC
TRBD1,TRBJ1-1,TRBV11-2,CASSIQGGTEAFF,TGTGCCAGCAGCATACAGGGGGGGACTGAAGCTTTCTTT
TRBD2,TRBJ2-5,TRBV3-1/TRBV3-2,CASSLLAEKETQYF,TGTGCCAGCAGCTTACTAGCGGAGAAAGAGACCCAGTACTTC
.,TRBJ1-6,TRBV11-2,CASSPWRGPRETYNSPLHF,TGTGCCAGCAGCCCTTGGCGGGGACCCCGAGAGACCTATAATTCACCCCTCCACTTT
TRBD1,TRBJ2-5,TRBV18,CASSPDRGRLETQYF,TGTGCCAGCTCACCCGACAGGGGGCGCCTGGAGACCCAGTACTTC
TRBD2,TRBJ2-1,TRBV11-2,CASSLELAGVEYNEQFF,TGTGCCAGCAGCTTAGAGCTAGCGGGGGTCGAATACAATGAGCAGTTCTTC
TRBD2,TRBJ2-1,TRBV3-1/TRBV3-2,CASSPRTSGRSIEQFF,TGTGCCAGCAGCCCCCGGACTAGCGGGAGAAGTATTGAGCAGTTCTTC
.,TRBJ1-5,TRBV24-1,CATSDPSRGHPIPLQHF,TGTGCCACCAGTGACCCCTCAAGGGGACACCCTATACCGCTCCAGCATTTT
.,TRBJ2-1,TRBV11-2,CASSLVLSGASYNEQFF,TGTGCCAGCAGCTTAGTCCTGTCGGGAGCCTCCTACAATGAGCAGTTCTTC
.,TRBJ1-4,TRBV7-9,CASSLYPNWTVSNEKLFF,TGTGCCAGCAGCCTGTATCCCAATTGGACAGTCTCTAATGAAAAACTGTTTTTT
TRBD2,TRBJ2-7,TRBV18,CASSLGAGDRYEQYF,TGTGCCAGCTCCCTCGGCGCGGGGGACCGCTACGAGCAGTACTTC
TRBD2,TRBJ2-7,TRBV5-1,CASSPTSGSTYEQYF,TGCGCCAGCAGCCCGACTAGCGGGAGTACCTACGAGCAGTACTTC
TRBD1,TRBJ1-6,TRBV7-2,CASRPQTGANSPLHF,TGTGCCAGCAGACCCCAAACAGGGGCTAATTCACCCCTCCACTTT